This TCR beta chain was recorded in a study of technical replicates of blood from several donors. Using immunoSEQ multiplex PCR, the repertoire was profiled, and TCRdb retains in-frame clones only, with some absent. In the table there are about 97,000 clones, roughly 95% of which are singletons. This CDR3 has 15 residues. CDR1 and CDR2 (germline): SGDLS, YYNGEE. V was clipped by 2 bases and J by 1 base, with 13 bases between them. V and J are TRBV9 and TRBJ2-7; no clear D gene. The sample consisted of T cells isolated from PBMCs. The source is a human donor in good health. In DNA, the CDR3 is TGTGCCAGCAGCGTGGAACCGCGGCCTTCCTACGAGCAGTACTTC. It codes for CASSVEPRPSYEQYF. Full variable domain (rest looked up from reference TRBV9 and TRBJ2-7): DSGVTQTPKHLITATGQRVTLRCSPRSGDLSVYWYQQSLDQGLQFLIQYYNGEERAKGNILERFSAQQFPDLHSELNLSSLELGDSALYFCASSVEPRPSYEQYFGPGTRLTVT.